Presented here are 19 T cell receptor beta chains from one specimen sequenced in a study of T cell repertoires in cytomegalovirus infection (dated by TCRdb to 2018 to 2020). This sample was sequenced with an Illumina HiSeq 1500. TCRdb handled the public reads itself, with Q25 trimming in fastp and clone calling in MiXCR, and kept productive beta chains. CDR3 protein sequences are deduplicated, and each keeps its most common genes and DNA. This sample has around 250,000 distinct CDR3 sequences in its table, and approximately 17% of those were observed once. Together, the top ten hold around 43% of the sample. Sequences were obtained from CD8+ T cells from PBMCs. The source is a human donor in good health (CMV status not recorded). Some clones in this sample may be carry-over from other donors' samples.

The chain carries TRBV14 and TRBJ2-3; no firm D call. Trimming cost V 3 bases and J 7 bases, with 11 bases left between them. The germline gives CDR1 SGHDN, CDR2 FVKESK. The CDR3 is made up of 13 amino acids. CDR3 protein: CASSHSLSHTQYF. The CDR3 region has the DNA TGTGCCAGCAGCCACTCACTGTCTCATACGCAGTATTTT.

The chain has TRBV28 and TRBJ2-5; TRBD2 matches at 10 bases. The CDR3 has 13 amino acids. Germline CDR1 is MDHEN and CDR2 is SYDVKM. With V trimmed by 6 bases and J by 9 bases, 7 bases remained unmatched. The CDR3 sequence: CASSSGGVRSQYF. In DNA form, the CDR3 reads TGTGCCAGCAGCAGCGGGGGGGTCCGGTCCCAGTACTTC.

The table lists this clonotype with many counts. The chain links TRBV7-9 to TRBJ2-7; 7 nucleotides agree with TRBD2. The CDR3 has 13 residues. The J segment lost 3 bases and the V segment lost 8 bases, leaving 7 bases of the junction unmatched. Germline values: CDR1 SEHNR, CDR2 FQNEAQ (reference sequence). CDR3 nucleotides: TGTGCCAGCGGAAGCGGGGTGATCTACGAGCAGTACTTC. Amino acid sequence: CASGSGVIYEQYF.

The chain joins TRBV20-1 to TRBJ2-4, with D unresolved. CDR3 size: 14 residues. Germline V CDR1 and CDR2: DFQATT, SNEGSKA (reference sequence). Trimming removed 3 bases at V and 0 bases at J, with 9 bases between. The CDR3 DNA follows: TGCAGTGCTAGTCGTATGATAGCCAAAAACATTCAGTACTTC. It is translated as CSASRMIAKNIQYF.

The rearrangement links TRBV4-1 to TRBJ1-2; D is undetermined. This CDR3 has 13 residues. V lost 0 bases, J lost 7 bases, and 9 bases lay in between. The germline gives CDR1 MGHRA, CDR2 YSYEKL. The CDR3 region is CASSQDSGFGYTF. In DNA form, the CDR3 reads TGCGCCAGCAGCCAAGATAGTGGGTTTGGCTACACCTTC.

The sample holds many counts of this clonotype. The chain recombines TRBV7-6 with TRBJ2-4, with 7 nucleotides matching TRBD1. The CDR3 is 15 residues long. Per the germline V gene, CDR1 is SGHVS and CDR2 is FNYEAQ. J lost 2 bases, V lost 5 bases, and 6 bases had no gene match. CDR3 residues: CASSPRGHSKNIQYF. The CDR3, as DNA: TGTGCCAGCAGCCCGAGGGGGCATTCCAAAAACATTCAGTACTTC.

This clonotype was counted a few times. CDR3 in DNA: TGTGCCAGCCAATTTGTCGGCTATGGCTACACCTTC. Residues: CASQFVGYGYTF. This chain joins TRBV12-3 or TRBV12-4 and TRBJ1-2; D unclear. The CDR3 spans 12 residues. The germline V and J ends were trimmed by 8 bases and 4 bases, with 11 bases remaining between them.

The chain recombines TRBV4-1 with TRBJ1-2; 7 nucleotides agree with TRBD1. The junction had 11 bases not matched to a gene; V was cut back by 6 bases and J by 4 bases. CDR1 and CDR2 (germline): MGHRA, YSYEKL. The CDR3 runs 15 residues. CDR3 sequence reads: CASRLDPKGAYGYTF. The CDR3 region has the DNA TGCGCCAGCAGGCTGGACCCCAAGGGGGCCTATGGCTACACCTTC.

This chain connects TRBV12-3 or TRBV12-4 to TRBJ2-1; no firm D call. CDR3 length: 11 amino acids. The V end was cut by 3 bases, the J end by 6 bases, with 3 bases between. CDR3 loop: CASSFTNEQFF. Here the CDR3 DNA reads TGTGCCAGCAGTTTCACCAATGAGCAGTTCTTC.

A few counts support this clonotype. The V call is TRBV6-5, the J call TRBJ2-5; D is unclear. V lost 0 bases and J 1 base, leaving 15 bases between the germline ends. The CDR3 is 17 amino acids. The germline V gene encodes CDR1 MNHEY and CDR2 SVGAGI. For the CDR3, the DNA is TGTGCCAGCAGTTACTCGATTTCTTTTGGAGTCCAAGAGACCCAGTACTTC. This translates into CASSYSISFGVQETQYF.

This CDR3 is CASSFFRDRYFNEQYF. DNA for the CDR3: TGTGCCAGCAGTTTTTTCCGGGACAGGTATTTCAACGAGCAGTACTTC. This chain joins TRBV28 and TRBJ2-7; 8 positions match TRBD1. Germline CDR1 is MDHEN and CDR2 is SYDVKM. V trimming: 3 bases; J trimming: 5 bases; junction bases outside the gene matches: 12. The CDR3 runs to 16 residues.

This chain uses TRBV6-2 or TRBV6-3 with TRBJ2-7; D call uncertain. The CDR3 spans 12 residues. Germline lookup yields CDR1 MNHEY and CDR2 SVGEGT. V was cut by 6 bases and J by 4 bases, with 10 bases left in between. The chain's CDR3 is CASSSNPYEQYF. The CDR3 DNA reads TGTGCCAGCAGCTCCAACCCGTACGAGCAGTACTTC.

This clonotype was observed a few times. The chain couples TRBV27 to TRBJ2-1; 8 positions agree with TRBD2. V was pared by 1 base and J by 5 bases, with 13 bases of the junction left unmatched. Germline V gene sequence: CDR1 MNHEY, CDR2 SMNVEV (reference sequence). This CDR3 spans 18 amino acids. Written as DNA, the CDR3 is TGTGCCAGCAGTTTATTCGGAACCCTAGCGGGCGCTAACAATGAGCAGTTCTTC. This sequence encodes CASSLFGTLAGANNEQFF.

This clonotype was seen repeatedly, ten times or more. CDR3 bases: TGTGCCAGCAGCTTAGCGCAGGGGACTAATGAAAAACTGTTTTTT. Translated: CASSLAQGTNEKLFF. J is TRBJ1-4 and V is TRBV7-2; D is possibly TRBD1 (6 bases). In germline, CDR1 is SGHTA, CDR2 FQGNSA. V gave up 0 bases and J gave up 2 bases, with 7 bases separating them. The CDR3 runs to 15 residues.

This clonotype showed up many times. V usage is TRBV7-2 and J usage is TRBJ1-1; 7 positions match TRBD1. This CDR3 comprises 14 residues. Trimming cost V 9 bases and J 2 bases; bases outside gene matches: 9. CDR1 is SGHTA and CDR2 is FQGNSA in the germline V gene. For the CDR3, the DNA is TGTGCCAGTAGCCCATGGGACAGCAACACTGAAGCTTTCTTT. Translating it yields CASSPWDSNTEAFF.

This clonotype has a handful of counts. V and J are TRBV7-8 and TRBJ2-7; 8 bases map to TRBD2. CDR3 length equals 15 residues. V was pared by 4 bases and J by 2 bases, with 7 bases of the junction left unmatched. Per germline, CDR1 SGHVS and CDR2 FQNEAQ. CDR3 loop: CASSSGGGMPYEQYF. The CDR3 nucleotides are TGTGCCAGCAGCTCCGGGGGGGGGATGCCCTACGAGCAGTACTTC.

This clonotype was counted ten times or more. The chain recombines TRBV10-3 with TRBJ1-2; D gene ambiguous. In germline, CDR1 is ENHRY, CDR2 SYGVKD. The V end was cut by 2 bases, the J end by 4 bases, with 8 bases between. The CDR3 has 13 amino acids. The CDR3: CAISEENSYGYTF. The CDR3, as DNA: TGTGCCATCAGTGAGGAAAACAGCTATGGCTACACCTTC.

The table lists this clonotype with many counts. The chain links TRBV7-9 to TRBJ2-1; 9 bases line up with TRBD2. The germline CDR1 and CDR2 sequences are SEHNR and FQNEAQ (reference sequence). With V trimmed by 2 bases and J by 7 bases, 6 bases remained unmatched. The CDR3 is 15 amino acids. The CDR3, as DNA: TGTGCCAGCAGCTTACGCGGGGGGGAAACAAATGAGCAGTTCTTC. Its protein is CASSLRGGETNEQFF.

This chain uses TRBV7-2 with TRBJ1-6, with D unclear. The CDR3 runs to 17 residues. Trimming took off 1 base at V and 6 bases at J, with 16 bases between the two ends. Germline CDR1 reads SGHTA; CDR2 reads FQGNSA. The CDR3 spells CASSLDLVFPFNSPLHF. CDR3 DNA: TGTGCCAGCAGCTTAGATTTGGTTTTCCCCTTTAATTCACCCCTCCACTTT.